A single sample is the source of the 2 T cell receptor beta chains below, sequenced in a study of blood T cells in healthy people across ages. A sample-barcoded 5' primer and a J-beta primer mix were used in a second PCR of roughly 7 to 11 cycles. TCRdb called the 5' RACE reads again in MiXCR, with one record for every CDR3 protein. The repertoire holds 910,000 or so distinct CDR3 sequences, with just over 50% as singletons. The sample consisted of blood. All receptors come from a woman aged 60-75 years in good health.

Only a few counts were recorded for this clonotype. The chain is built from TRBV6-5 and TRBJ1-2, with TRBD1 as a possible D gene (5 bases). Germline V gene lookup returns CDR1 MNHEY and CDR2 SVGAGI. The CDR3 runs to 13 residues. V was shortened by 0 bases and J by 7 bases, with 9 bases between the two germline ends. The DNA for the CDR3 is TGTGCCAGCAGTTACTCAGGGACGGGTGGCTACACCTTC. Translating gives CASSYSGTGGYTF.

This rearrangement joins TRBV2 to TRBJ2-7, with 8 bases identical to TRBD1. Germline CDR1 reads SNHLY; CDR2 reads FYNNEI. The CDR3 contains 14 residues. J lost 3 bases, V lost 8 bases, and 9 bases had no gene match. CDR3 coding DNA: TGTGCCAGCGCCCGACAGGGGAAGAACTACGAGCAGTACTTC. Its translation: CASARQGKNYEQYF.